The clone carrying this TCR beta chain was counted a single time. Its antigen remains unknown. The germline V gene has CDR1 SGHRS and CDR2 YFSETQ. Between the trimmed V and J ends, which lost 4 bases and 4 bases, there was a span of 12 bases. The CDR3 runs to 14 residues. The source of the sample is a study of cytomegalovirus exposure and HLA in healthy donors. Overall study results and limits: Sequencing likely generated an artifact that appeared as a cluster of highly shared sequence variants. The classifier, whose performance was assessed in both the original and validation cohorts, reportedly diagnosed cytomegalovirus status with high specificity and sensitivity. A link between a missense DCLRE1C variant and TCR beta V- and J-gene trimming emerged from a later analysis.

60 Vbeta and 13 Jbeta primers were used in PCR. TCRdb's copy holds only in-frame clones and misses some; the assay was immunoSEQ multiplex PCR. Here the sample spans some 130,000 clones, roughly four fifths being singletons. The rearrangement uses TRBV5-1 and TRBJ2-1; D is possibly TRBD2 (5 bases). The sample was PBMCs. The TCR sequence derives from a man aged 30 to 39 in good health and CMV-seronegative. The DNA of the CDR3 is TGCGCCAGCAGCATCCCGGGGATTTACAATGAGCAGTTCTTC. This codes for CASSIPGIYNEQFF.